Listed below are T cell receptor beta chains from one sample, sequenced in a study of cytomegalovirus exposure and HLA in healthy donors. Assay used: immunoSEQ multiplex PCR; TCRdb lists only in-frame clones, some missing. Of approximately 73,000 clones in the sample, 60% to 75% are singletons; the top ten hold about an eighth. Source material: PBMCs. These receptors were collected from a man in his 70s in good health and CMV-seronegative. The CDR3 runs from the conserved cysteine through the conserved F or W. Fields, in order: CDR3 protein, CDR3 DNA, D gene, V gene, J gene, clone size. D genes are given only for firm matches. Not every row has a clone size; where given, it reads once, few, many or a size class.

CASSPGQYQETQYF	TGTGCCAGCAGCCCGGGACAGTACCAAGAGACCCAGTACTTC	TRBD1	TRBV5-4	TRBJ2-5	-
CASSLFRGGGTGELFF	TGTGCCAGCAGCTTGTTTCGGGGAGGGGGTACCGGGGAGCTGTTTTTT	-	TRBV5-6	TRBJ2-2	few
CASAEWWDEQFF	TGTGCCAGTGCGGAGTGGTGGGATGAGCAGTTCTTC	-	TRBV19	TRBJ2-1	-
CASSESGTGDNSPLHF	TGTGCCAGCAGCGAATCCGGGACAGGAGATAATTCACCCCTCCACTTT	TRBD1	TRBV28	TRBJ1-6	-
CASSQDGQGQLNEKLFF	TGTGCCAGCAGCCAAGACGGACAGGGCCAACTTAATGAAAAACTGTTTTTT	TRBD1	TRBV4-2	TRBJ1-4	few
CASSAPQGQVAEAFF	TGTGCCAGCAGTGCCCCTCAGGGGCAGGTTGCTGAAGCTTTCTTT	-	TRBV6-6	TRBJ1-1	few
CASLRAGGETQYF	TGTGCCAGCCTGAGGGCGGGAGGAGAGACCCAGTACTTC	TRBD2	TRBV5-5	TRBJ2-5	-
CASSLSGTAEKLFF	TGTGCCAGCAGTTTATCTGGGACAGCCGAAAAACTGTTTTTT	TRBD1	TRBV27	TRBJ1-4	-
CAWSPRGQFTEAFF	TGTGCCTGGAGTCCTCGCGGACAATTCACTGAAGCTTTCTTT	-	TRBV30	TRBJ1-1	-
CASRRDRVETQYF	TGTGCCAGCAGGCGGGACAGGGTAGAGACCCAGTACTTC	TRBD1	TRBV6-5	TRBJ2-5	-
CASSLGLAGEGTDTQYF	TGTGCCAGCAGCTTAGGGCTAGCGGGAGAAGGCACAGATACGCAGTATTTT	TRBD2	TRBV7-9	TRBJ2-3	few
CASSSPGLVSVEQFF	TGTGCCAGCAGCTCCCCGGGACTAGTATCTGTTGAGCAGTTCTTC	TRBD2	TRBV5-6	TRBJ2-1	-
CASSFFSPLTGGNEQYF	TGTGCCAGCAGTTTCTTTTCCCCTCTGACAGGGGGAAACGAGCAGTACTTC	TRBD1	TRBV28	TRBJ2-7	-
CASSIAGSGGETQYF	TGTGCCAGTAGTATAGCGGGCTCGGGGGGGGAGACCCAGTACTTC	TRBD2	TRBV19	TRBJ2-5	-
CASRSRRRNQPQHF	TGTGCCAGCAGGTCCCGGCGGCGCAATCAGCCCCAGCATTTT	-	TRBV28	TRBJ1-5	-
CASSTIDSYSNQPQHF	TGTGCCAGCTCAACGATTGACAGCTATAGCAATCAGCCCCAGCATTTT	-	TRBV18	TRBJ1-5	-
CASSKSRQRQFF	TGTGCCAGCAGCAAGAGCAGGCAGAGGCAGTTCTTC	-	TRBV7-2	TRBJ2-1	-
CAWSVQQETQYF	TGTGCCTGGAGTGTCCAGCAAGAGACCCAGTACTTC	-	TRBV30	TRBJ2-5	-
CASSFRTSGADTQYF	TGTGCCAGCAGCTTTCGGACTAGCGGGGCAGATACGCAGTATTTT	TRBD2	TRBV13	TRBJ2-3	-
CASSQGGGGFSTDTQYF	TGCGCCAGCAGCCAAGGGGGCGGGGGGTTTAGCACAGATACGCAGTATTTT	TRBD2	TRBV4-3	TRBJ2-3	-
CASSSGAGTDTQYF	TGTGCCAGCAGCTCAGGCGCCGGCACAGATACGCAGTATTTT	-	TRBV7-9	TRBJ2-3	-
CASSLARQGLYEQYF	TGTGCCAGCAGCCTGGCCAGACAGGGGCTATACGAGCAGTACTTC	TRBD1	TRBV5-6	TRBJ2-7	-
CASSRGTAGSYNEQFF	TGTGCCAGTAGTAGGGGGACGGCGGGGTCCTACAATGAGCAGTTCTTC	-	TRBV19	TRBJ2-1	-
CASTPGLANSPLHF	TGTGCCAGCACCCCGGGACTAGCTAATTCACCCCTCCACTTT	-	TRBV28	TRBJ1-6	-
CASSSYGGARETQYF	TGTGCCAGCAGCTCCTACGGGGGGGCCAGGGAGACCCAGTACTTC	TRBD2	TRBV11-2	TRBJ2-5	-
CASSFISGENNEQFF	TGTGCCAGCAGCTTCATTAGCGGGGAGAACAATGAGCAGTTCTTC	TRBD2	TRBV7-2	TRBJ2-1	-
CASSAKSSTGGRTDTQYF	TGTGCCAGCAGCGCTAAGTCATCGACAGGGGGAAGAACAGATACGCAGTATTTT	TRBD1	TRBV9	TRBJ2-3	-
CASTNTDTQYF	TGCGCCAGCACCAACACAGATACGCAGTATTTT	-	TRBV5-1	TRBJ2-3	-
CASSQQGVNEKLFF	TGTGCCAGCAGCCAACAGGGAGTAAATGAAAAACTGTTTTTT	-	TRBV5-5	TRBJ1-4	-
CASSLTGGVYGYTF	TGTGCCAGCAGCTTGACAGGGGGCGTCTATGGCTACACCTTC	TRBD1	TRBV5-6	TRBJ1-2	-
CASSLGQYGYTF	TGCGCCAGCAGCTTGGGACAGTATGGCTACACCTTC	-	TRBV5-1	TRBJ1-2	few
CASRLEYGLGGYEQYF	TGTGCCAGCAGACTAGAATACGGACTGGGAGGCTACGAGCAGTACTTC	-	TRBV2	TRBJ2-7	-
CASSTGQLGADTQYF	TGTGCCAGCAGCACCGGACAGCTGGGGGCAGATACGCAGTATTTT	-	TRBV7-9	TRBJ2-3	-
CASSLVGLAGVTSSAEQYF	TGTGCCAGCAGCTTAGTGGGACTAGCGGGAGTGACTTCCTCCGCCGAGCAGTACTTC	TRBD2	TRBV7-2	TRBJ2-7	-
CASSAGAGINYEQYF	TGCGCCAGCAGCGCAGGGGCAGGGATAAACTACGAGCAGTACTTC	-	TRBV4-3	TRBJ2-7	few
CASRRAGTNYEQYF	TGTGCCAGCAGGCGGGCAGGGACTAACTACGAGCAGTACTTC	TRBD2	TRBV28	TRBJ2-7	-
CAISEEQNQPQHF	TGTGCCATCAGTGAGGAACAGAATCAGCCCCAGCATTTT	-	TRBV10-3	TRBJ1-5	-
CASSPPSGGITYEQYF	TGTGCCAGCTCACCACCGAGCGGGGGGATTACCTACGAGCAGTACTTC	TRBD2	TRBV18	TRBJ2-7	-
CASSGPGQGKTEAFF	TGCGCCAGCAGTGGGCCGGGACAGGGAAAGACTGAAGCTTTCTTT	TRBD1	TRBV10-1	TRBJ1-1	-
CASSELGSRYEQYF	TGTGCCAGCAGCGAACTAGGGTCTCGTTACGAGCAGTACTTC	-	TRBV14	TRBJ2-7	-